The rows below give T cell receptor beta chains drawn from one sample of a study of control samples from healthy donors and cancer patients. Repertoires were generated with immunoSEQ multiplex PCR, while TCRdb's copy carries only in-frame clones and drops some. The repertoire holds about 150,000 clones, 93% seen once, with 2% to 2.5% in the top ten. The sequenced sample consisted of blood. All receptors come from a man aged 45-60 years in good health. Both conserved end residues are part of each CDR3. Each record gives: V gene, CDR3 length, J gene, D gene, CDR3 DNA, CDR3 protein. D genes are given only for firm matches.

TRBV18	16	TRBJ1-6	NA	TGTGCCAGCTCCAACCGGGAGGGGATCATGAATTCACCCCTCCACTTT	CASSNREGIMNSPLHF
TRBV6-5	15	TRBJ2-7	TRBD1	TGTGCCAGCAGAAGAGGACAGGGGGTTACCTACGAGCAGTACTTC	CASRRGQGVTYEQYF
TRBV28	16	TRBJ1-5	TRBD1	TGTGCCAGCAGTCAAAGACAGGGGGCCTTGTATCAGCCCCAGCATTTT	CASSQRQGALYQPQHF
TRBV27	17	TRBJ1-5	NA	TGTGCCAGCAGGGGCGAGAGTGGGGGGCGGTGGAATCAGCCCCAGCATTTT	CASRGESGGRWNQPQHF
TRBV4-1	18	TRBJ2-1	TRBD2	TGCGCCAGCAGCCAAGGATATCAGGGACTAGCGGCCTACAATGAGCAGTTCTTC	CASSQGYQGLAAYNEQFF
TRBV3-1/TRBV3-2	14	TRBJ1-6	NA	TGTGCCAGCAGCCTGCGGGGTTCCAATTCACCCCTCCACTTT	CASSLRGSNSPLHF
TRBV18	13	TRBJ2-5	NA	TGTGCCGGCTCACCACCGCGGGGAGAGACCCAGTACTTC	CAGSPPRGETQYF
TRBV30	15	TRBJ2-1	TRBD1	TGTGCCTGGAGTGCCACGGGACAGGGCGCCCGAGAGCAGTTCTTC	CAWSATGQGAREQFF
TRBV4-1	14	TRBJ2-7	NA	TGCGCCAGCAGCCAGGCATCGTACCCCTACGAGCAGTACTTC	CASSQASYPYEQYF
TRBV5-4	15	TRBJ2-2	TRBD1	TGTGCCAGCAGCTCCGGACAGGGGGCCACCGGGGAGCTGTTTTTT	CASSSGQGATGELFF
TRBV6-5	11	TRBJ2-7	NA	TGTGCCAGCACCACCAGGGGCGAGCAGTACTTC	CASTTRGEQYF